Below, 19 T cell receptor beta chains from the same sample are listed, as sequenced in a study of cytomegalovirus exposure and HLA in healthy donors. The PCR was carried out with 60 Vbeta primers and 13 Jbeta primers. Method: immunoSEQ multiplex PCR; TCRdb's copy keeps in-frame clones and lacks some. The sample contains about 96,000 clones, around 79% of which appear only once. Source material: PBMCs. The source of these receptors is a woman between 65 and 79 years old in good health and CMV-seropositive.

For this clone: At the DNA level, this CDR3 is encoded by other sequences in the same sample as well. This rearrangement joins TRBV5-1 to TRBJ2-3, with D maybe TRBD2 (5 bases). The CDR3 length is 14 residues. V gave up 0 bases and J gave up 2 bases, with 7 bases separating them. Germline V gene data show CDR1 as SGHRS and CDR2 as YFSETQ. CDR3: CASSLGEITDTQYF. CDR3 DNA sequence: TGCGCCAGCAGCTTGGGGGAGATCACAGATACGCAGTATTTT.

This clone was observed a few times. The chain combines TRBV6-5 with TRBJ2-2; TRBD2 is a possible D gene (7 bases). Germline V gives CDR1 MNHEY, CDR2 SVGAGI. The CDR3 length is 14 residues. V was clipped by 3 bases and J by 5 bases, with 10 bases between them. The DNA of the CDR3 is TGTGCCAGCAGTTATGGGGGGGCTACCGGGGAGCTGTTTTTT. This encodes CASSYGGATGELFF.

The chain is built from TRBV4-2 and TRBJ2-2; 8 bases fit TRBD1. Losses at the gene ends were 3 bases for V and 6 bases for J; bases not matched to a gene: 15. This CDR3 comprises 18 residues. Per the germline V gene, CDR1 is LGHNA and CDR2 is YNFKEQ. The CDR3 DNA follows: TGTGCCAGCAGCCACGGAGGACAGGGCGAATTTCCGGCCGGGGAGCTGTTTTTT. This gives the protein CASSHGGQGEFPAGELFF.

The chain has TRBV5-4 and TRBJ2-3, with D unclear. The germline gives CDR1 SGHNT, CDR2 YYREEE (reference sequence). Trimming stripped 0 bases from V and 3 bases from J, with 17 bases between. This CDR3 region has 17 residues. DNA of the CDR3: TGTGCCAGCAGCTTGGCGATAAGTAGAGGTGGAACAGATACGCAGTATTTT. Encoded protein: CASSLAISRGGTDTQYF. Together with reference TRBV5-4 and TRBJ2-3, the CDR3 gives the full variable domain: ETGVTQSPTHLIKTRGQQVTLRCSSQSGHNTVSWYQQALGQGPQFIFQYYREEENGRGNFPPRFSGLQFPNYSSELNVNALELDDSALYLCASSLAISRGGTDTQYFGPGTRLTVL.

The chain recombines TRBV23-1 with TRBJ2-5; 8 bases are shared with TRBD1. Being an ORF, TRBV23-1 has a function that is uncertain. J was trimmed by 5 bases and V by 6 bases; bases with no gene match: 11. This CDR3 is built from 15 residues. In DNA, the CDR3 is TGCGCCAGCAGCCCGCAGGGGGCGGGGATGGAGACCCAGTACTTC. Translating gives CASSPQGAGMETQYF.

The chain links TRBV19 to TRBJ2-5; 7 bases align to TRBD1. CDR3 length: 11 residues. V shed 4 bases and J 11 bases; nucleotides not matched to a gene: 4. Germline CDR1 is LNHDA and CDR2 is SQIVND (reference sequence). CDR3 in amino acids: CASSTTGVQYF. CDR3 bases: TGTGCCAGTAGTACAACAGGGGTGCAGTACTTC.

The chain uses TRBV19 and TRBJ2-5; 7 bases are shared with TRBD2. The J call may be faulty, since TRBJ2-7 better matches the DNA end. The germline gives CDR1 LNHDA, CDR2 SQIVND (reference sequence). The CDR3 covers 15 residues. CDR3 protein: CASSIKISGSYEQYF. DNA for the CDR3: TGTGCCAGTAGTATAAAGATTAGCGGGTCCTACGAGCAGTACTTC.

CDR3 DNA: TGCGCCACCAGCCGGGGGCTAGCGGGAGCTGATACGCAGTATTTT. This translates into CATSRGLAGADTQYF. The V and J genes are TRBV10-2 and TRBJ2-3, with 10 bases aligning to TRBD2. The CDR3 is 15 residues long. V trimming: 10 bases; J trimming: 6 bases; junction bases outside the gene matches: 13. Germline V CDR1 and CDR2: WSHSY, SAAADI.

This CDR3 is CASSPRDSGTQYF. The CDR3 DNA reads as TGTGCCAGCAGCCCCAGGGACAGTGGGACCCAGTACTTC. The V call is TRBV11-3, the J call TRBJ2-5; 7 bases align to TRBD1. Germline-derived CDR1 and CDR2 are SGHNT and YENEEA. The CDR3 covers 13 residues. Losses at the gene ends were 5 bases for V and 7 bases for J; bases not matched to a gene: 7.

The genes are TRBV7-2 and TRBJ2-7; tentative D call: TRBD2 (6 bases). The germline V and J ends were trimmed by 5 bases and 0 bases, with 11 bases remaining between them. The CDR3 is made up of 14 amino acids. Germline CDR1 reads SGHTA; CDR2 reads FQGNSA. CDR3 residues: CASSISTSSYEQYF. CDR3 in DNA: TGTGCCAGCAGCATCTCGACTAGCTCCTACGAGCAGTACTTC.

The rearrangement links TRBV29-1 to TRBJ2-2, with 9 nucleotides matching TRBD2. Germline CDR1 and CDR2: SQVTM and ANQGSEA. V lost 4 bases, J lost 5 bases, and 29 bases stayed unmatched. The CDR3 spans 22 residues. The CDR3, as DNA: TGCAGCGTTGTGGTCCACTTCCGACTAGCGGAAAGGGATGGGGTGGGGACCGGGGAGCTGTTTTTT. It specifies CSVVVHFRLAERDGVGTGELFF.

The chain links TRBV27 to TRBJ1-6, with 12 bases matching TRBD1. Germline V CDR1 and CDR2: MNHEY, SMNVEV (reference sequence). CDR3 length: 15 residues. Germline trimming cut 5 bases from V and 9 bases from J; bases unmatched to any gene: 5. The CDR3 reads CASSLGTGGGSPLHF. CDR3 coding DNA: TGTGCCAGCAGTCTTGGGACAGGGGGCGGTTCACCCCTCCACTTT.

The rearrangement links TRBV15 to TRBJ2-1, with 15 nucleotides matching TRBD2. The CDR3 has 15 residues. Germline V gives CDR1 LNHNV, CDR2 YYDKDF (reference sequence). Unmatched junction bases numbered 7, after V lost 6 bases and J lost 10 bases. CDR3 coding DNA: TGTGCCACCAGTAAGGGACTAGCGGGAGGACTAGAGCAGTTCTTC. As protein: CATSKGLAGGLEQFF.

The V call is TRBV7-9, the J call TRBJ1-4; 7 positions match TRBD1. V lost 3 bases and J lost 0; bases outside the gene matches: 4. The CDR3 has 16 residues. Germline V gene lookup returns CDR1 SEHNR and CDR2 FQNEAQ (reference sequence). In nucleotides, the CDR3 is TGTGCCAGCAGCTTGGGACAGCTACCAACTAATGAAAAACTGTTTTTT. Translating gives CASSLGQLPTNEKLFF.

The chain joins TRBV19 to TRBJ1-1; 11 bases are shared with TRBD1. The CDR3 consists of 16 residues. CDR1 is LNHDA, CDR2 SQIVND, per germline (reference sequence). The V and J ends lost 5 bases and 6 bases, in that order; junction bases with no gene match: 11. This CDR3 reads CASSSPFGQGAPEAFF. Written as DNA, the CDR3 is TGTGCCAGTAGTTCACCATTTGGACAGGGGGCGCCTGAAGCTTTCTTT.

This clone was counted between two and nine times. The J gene is TRBJ2-1, the V gene TRBV2, with TRBD2 as a possible D gene (6 bases). Germline CDR1 SNHLY, CDR2 FYNNEI. Between the trimmed V and J ends, which lost 6 bases and 6 bases, there was a span of 9 bases. The CDR3 covers 12 residues. In DNA form, the CDR3 reads TGTGCCAGCAGGCGGGACTTCAATGAGCAGTTCTTC. Translation gives CASRRDFNEQFF.

This chain joins TRBV28 and TRBJ2-7; 7 bases line up with TRBD2. Germline CDR1 reads MDHEN; CDR2 reads SYDVKM. V lost 5 bases to trimming and J lost 0 bases; unmatched junction nucleotides: 7. The length of the CDR3 is 15 residues. CDR3 DNA sequence: TGTGCCAGCAGTACCGAGGCTAGCGGCTCCTACGAGCAGTACTTC. Protein product: CASSTEASGSYEQYF.

The rearrangement joins TRBV6-5 to TRBJ1-4; no definite D call. V was cut by 0 bases and J by 8 bases, with 16 bases left in between. The CDR3 has 16 residues. Germline V gives CDR1 MNHEY, CDR2 SVGAGI. CDR3 sequence: CASSYSTPLLGEKLFF. The CDR3, as DNA: TGTGCCAGCAGTTACTCGACGCCCCTACTAGGGGAAAAACTGTTTTTT.

J is TRBJ2-3 and V is TRBV27, with D possibly being TRBD1 (5 bases). The germline gives CDR1 MNHEY, CDR2 SMNVEV (reference sequence). CDR3 size: 14 residues. The V end lost 10 bases, the J end lost 2 bases, and 16 bases lay between the germline ends. The CDR3 loop is CAKEKDTNTDTQYF. CDR3 nucleotides: TGTGCCAAAGAGAAGGACACAAACACAGATACGCAGTATTTT.